The entry below describes one TCR beta chain. The antigen remains undetermined. Oncomine TCR Beta short-read sequencing was applied to DNA from cultured CD4+ T cells. Investigators isolated genomic DNA from cultured CD4+ T cells. MiXCR, applied by TCRdb to the PCR reads, yields one record per CDR3 protein. Of about 8,000 distinct CDR3 sequences listed, approximately 51% are singletons. The data are from a study of vaccination and CD4 T cells after COVID-19. General observations from the study: Investigators enrolled relatively few convalescent patients and included no early post-infection timepoints. When vaccine-specific clones from convalescent patients were examined, 304 of 307 were spike mono-reactive.

Documented treatment: approximately 9-day PBMC culture with coronavirus spike peptide pools or control peptides (ViraFEST assay). With 8.5 to 10 ug/ml peptide pools and roughly 9.4 IU/ml IL-2, PBMCs were cultured at some 2.2 million per well. The V gene's germline CDR1 is ENHRY and CDR2 SYGVKD. Trimming pared 7 bases from V and 7 bases from J, leaving 11 bases between. The CDR3 has 13 amino acids. This chain links TRBV10-3 with TRBJ1-6, with D unclear. Sequencing input: CD4+ T cells from blood, cultured in vitro. The TCR originated in a human donor who had recovered from COVID-19. CDR3: CAIKTEENSPLHF. The CDR3, as DNA: TGTGCCATCAAAACGGAGGAGAATTCACCCCTCCACTTT.